The sequence of this T cell receptor (beta chain) was determined in a study of regulatory T cells in long-lasting Graves disease (dated by TCRdb to about 2021). General notes on the study: In the newly diagnosed Graves' disease group, patients had been taking antithyroid drugs for less than 3 months. This study used TCR sequencing and RNA sequencing of peripheral blood to compare persistent Graves' disease patients against newly diagnosed Graves' disease patients. The study took place in China and was registered as a clinical trial. A total of around 35 samples were covered by TCR sequencing, comprising approximately 13 persistent and about 20 newly diagnosed Graves' disease patients.

Reading the label with the study, this specimen's time point is: newly diagnosed GD, antithyroid drugs for less than 3 months. RNA was extracted from PBMCs in TRIzol for both TCR sequencing and RNA sequencing. The diagnosis of Graves' disease followed American Thyroid Association guidelines. The patients came from an endocrinology department in Xi'an, China. From each patient, approximately 10 milliliters of peripheral blood was collected into an EDTA anticoagulant tube. Ficoll Paque Plus density gradient separation was used to isolate PBMCs, and no additional T cell sorting was done. An Agilent 2100 Bioanalyzer and agarose gel were used to check RNA quality, while a NanoDrop 2000 measured RNA concentration. Library construction relied on multiplex PCR. The sequencer was an Illumina HiSeq 4000. CDR3 regions were amplified by Arm-PCR with iRepertoire HTBI primers to construct TCR beta libraries. Before sequencing, the PCR products went through gel purification. The published analysis was carried out like this. Across samples, approximately 68 TRBV and roughly 15 TRBJ segments were identified and used for gene usage analysis of CDR3 amino acid clonotypes. COPE and FqMerger were used to merge filtered high-quality paired reads into contigs. Contigs were aligned with BLAST to IMGT TRBV, TRBD and TRBJ reference genes, and CDR3 was defined per IMGT. Highly expanded clones were defined as clonotypes with a frequency above 0.1%. Shannon entropy served as the measure of repertoire diversity, while the Gini coefficient captured V-J evenness. Public clonotypes were defined as clonotypes shared by more than one individual. Using fastp at Q25 and MiXCR, TCRdb reprocessed the public reads and kept productive beta chains. Rows matching on CDR3 protein sequence are summarized as one entry with the most common DNA and genes. TCRdb, not the original authors, processed these V and J calls. For this sample there are about 470,000 distinct CDR3 sequences; about 15% appear just once. Of the sample, around 15% is held by the ten largest clones.

From the germline V gene, CDR1 is SGHTA and CDR2 is FQGNSA. From the cysteine through the phenylalanine, the CDR3 covers 15 amino acids. This entry keeps only the CDR3 DNA: 45 bases, framed from base 1. V gives up 2 bases and J gives up 5 bases, and the segment between their germline ends measures 15 bases. What the research found in general, with its limitations: The small sample size was acknowledged by the authors as a limitation that may reduce accuracy. More public clonotypes were shared among persistent patients (fewer than 3,000) than among newly diagnosed patients (roughly 1,000). Sequencing and analysis were restricted to the TCR beta chain. Compared with newly diagnosed patients, patients with persistent Graves' disease had lower TCR Shannon entropy and fewer highly expanded clones, which suggests clonal expansion. Peripheral blood alone was examined, since thyroid tissue, which constituted the primary lesion, could not be accessed. Persistent disease showed preferential use of TRBV28, TRBJ1-2 and TRBJ2-5, whereas newly diagnosed disease favored TRBV20-1 and TRBJ2-1.

About this clonotype itself: Its antigen specificity is not known. Base qualities are missing; no much larger clone stands one base away.

These same data were also listed under a study on T cells in Graves' hyperthyroidism and ophthalmopathy. Looking at the second paper: Stable Graves' hyperthyroidism was defined as no progression to ophthalmopathy during 18 months of follow-up. Hyperthyroidism patients were newly diagnosed, had a disease duration of under 2 months, and were aged 18 to 65 years. Any patient with an uncontrolled infection, another autoimmune disease, pregnancy or lactation was excluded. Diagnoses relied on clinical symptoms, serum thyroxine and TRAb, thyroid ultrasound and orbital computed tomography. The TCR CDR3 was subjected to a first round of RT-PCR using the HTBI primer set and the Qiagen OneStep RT-PCR kit. Most expanded thyroid clonotypes (frequency above 0.001) were also detected in blood, suggesting blood repertoires may reflect thyroid immune responses. A model built on a 13 V-J signature distinguished ophthalmopathy from stable hyperthyroidism, reaching approximately 89% sensitivity and around 81% specificity in cross-validation and 80%/75% in testing. In validation, the model predicted progression to ophthalmopathy with 55% to 71% sensitivity and around 72% specificity, a median of 6.5 months before onset. To identify TCR V-J signatures that set the groups apart, the researchers used a discovery cohort of 90 to 100 patients, made up of around 42 with Graves' ophthalmopathy and 57 with stable Graves' hyperthyroidism. Prospective prediction of ophthalmopathy was tested in an independent validation cohort consisting of 18 to 20 hyperthyroidism patients and 15 to 17 patients who later progressed to ophthalmopathy. The roughly 94 discovery patients were randomly divided into training and test sets at a 7:3 ratio. In several Graves' hyperthyroidism patients, the study also compared T-cell repertoires from thyroid tissue with T-cell repertoires from blood. Once sampling was done, hyperthyroidism patients were given methimazole at a starting dose of 30 mg daily, whereas ophthalmopathy patients were given high-dose intravenous methylprednisolone. A second multiplex PCR round built the libraries, followed by size selection and purification. Libraries were sequenced paired-end with 100 bp reads on an Illumina HiSeq2000. SOAPnuke was used to process the raw data, throwing out any read that contained adapters or uncalled bases, had a mean Phred below 15, or lacked an exact constant-primer or identifier match. High-quality paired reads were merged using COPE v1.2.5, and each unique nucleotide sequence was defined as a clonotype. Clonotypes were aligned to IMGT TRBV, TRBD and TRBJ reference segments using MiTCR v1.1. The analysis was restricted to V-J combinations with a frequency above 0.0001, which together covered 99.2% of the repertoires. A TCS score was defined as the ratio between F50 (clonal expansion) and ExV (chaos), using BLOSUM62-based TCRdist between CDR3 peptides within each V-J. Welch's t-statistics and random forest reduced fewer than 550 V-J features to 10 to 15, which were used in a naive Bayes classifier (R e1071). Sample size was not statistically predetermined, and blinding of investigators to group allocation was not performed. The paper reports TCR Vbeta CDR3 sequencing of more than 120 peripheral blood samples: around 45 ophthalmopathy, some 80 hyperthyroidism and around 17 progressor patients.

The input for sequencing was peripheral blood mononuclear cells (PBMCs), taken at new diagnosis, from a patient treated with antithyroid drugs. The chain links TRBV7-2 with TRBJ2-5, with the identity of the D gene unclear. The TCR was taken from a woman in her thirties with Graves disease. Donor details come from another sample of the same person, matched by shared clones. Here the CDR3 is given as CASSLNRVVRETQYF. The sequenced DNA is TGTGCCAGCAGCTTAAACCGGGTAGTAAGGGAGACCCAGTACTTC.